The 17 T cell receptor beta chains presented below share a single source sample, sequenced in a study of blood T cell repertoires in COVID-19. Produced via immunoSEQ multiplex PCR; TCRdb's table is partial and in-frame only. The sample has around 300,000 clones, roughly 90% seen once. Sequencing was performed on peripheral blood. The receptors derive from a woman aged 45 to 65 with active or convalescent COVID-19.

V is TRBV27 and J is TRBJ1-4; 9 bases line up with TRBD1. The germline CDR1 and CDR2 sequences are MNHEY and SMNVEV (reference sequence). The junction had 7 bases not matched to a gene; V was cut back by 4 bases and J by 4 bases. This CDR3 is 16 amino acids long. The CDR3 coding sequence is TGTGCCAGCAGTTCACTTACAGGGGGCATTAATGAAAAACTGTTTTTT. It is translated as CASSSLTGGINEKLFF.

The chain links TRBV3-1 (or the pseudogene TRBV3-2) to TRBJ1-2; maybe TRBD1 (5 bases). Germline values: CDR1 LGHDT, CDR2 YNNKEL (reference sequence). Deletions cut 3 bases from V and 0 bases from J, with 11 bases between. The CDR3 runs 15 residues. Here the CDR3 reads CASSQGGGSNYGYTF. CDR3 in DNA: TGTGCCAGCAGCCAGGGCGGGGGATCTAACTATGGCTACACCTTC.

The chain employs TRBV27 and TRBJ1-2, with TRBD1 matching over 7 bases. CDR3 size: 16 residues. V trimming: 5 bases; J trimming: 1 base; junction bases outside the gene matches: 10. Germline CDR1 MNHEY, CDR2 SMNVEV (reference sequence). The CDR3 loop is CASSRFGDSNNYGYTF. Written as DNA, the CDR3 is TGTGCCAGCAGTAGGTTTGGGGACAGTAATAACTATGGCTACACCTTC.

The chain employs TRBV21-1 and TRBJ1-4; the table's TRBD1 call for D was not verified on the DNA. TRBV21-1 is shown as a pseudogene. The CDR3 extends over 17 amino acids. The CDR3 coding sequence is TGTGCCAGAGACGGAGGACAGGGGACCCAGTCTAATGAAAAACTGTTTTTT. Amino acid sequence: CARDGGQGTQSNEKLFF.

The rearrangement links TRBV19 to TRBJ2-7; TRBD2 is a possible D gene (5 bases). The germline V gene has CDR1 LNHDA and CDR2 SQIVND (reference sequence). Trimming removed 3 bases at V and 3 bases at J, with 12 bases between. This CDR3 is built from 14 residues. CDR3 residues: CASSISLGSYEQYF. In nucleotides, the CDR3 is TGTGCCAGTAGTATCAGTCTAGGGAGCTACGAGCAGTACTTC.

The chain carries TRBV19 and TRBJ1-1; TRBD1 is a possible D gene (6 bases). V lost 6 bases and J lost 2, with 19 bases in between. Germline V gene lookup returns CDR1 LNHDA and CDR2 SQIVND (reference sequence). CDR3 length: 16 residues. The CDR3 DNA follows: TGTGCCAGTAGAAGCGCGACAGGAAGAGGTAACACTGAAGCTTTCTTT. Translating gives CASRSATGRGNTEAFF.

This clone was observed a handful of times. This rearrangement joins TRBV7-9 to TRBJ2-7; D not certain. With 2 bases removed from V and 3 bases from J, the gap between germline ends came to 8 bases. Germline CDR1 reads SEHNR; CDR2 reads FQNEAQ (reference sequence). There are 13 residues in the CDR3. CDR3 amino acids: CASSLSSVYEQYF. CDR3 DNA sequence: TGTGCCAGCAGCTTATCCTCAGTCTACGAGCAGTACTTC.

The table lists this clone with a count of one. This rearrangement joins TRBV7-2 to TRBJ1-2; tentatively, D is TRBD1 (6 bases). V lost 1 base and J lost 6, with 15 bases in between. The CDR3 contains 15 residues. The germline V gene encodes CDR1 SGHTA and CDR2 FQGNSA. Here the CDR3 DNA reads TGTGCCAGCAGCTTAGGGGGGACACGGCGCGATGGCTACACCTTC. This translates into CASSLGGTRRDGYTF.

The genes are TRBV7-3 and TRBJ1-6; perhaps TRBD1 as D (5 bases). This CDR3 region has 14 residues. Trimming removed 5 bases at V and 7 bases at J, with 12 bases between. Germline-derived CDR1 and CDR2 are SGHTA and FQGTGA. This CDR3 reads CASSLRAGNSPLHF. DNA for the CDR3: TGTGCCAGCAGCCTCCGAGCAGGGAATTCACCCCTCCACTTT.

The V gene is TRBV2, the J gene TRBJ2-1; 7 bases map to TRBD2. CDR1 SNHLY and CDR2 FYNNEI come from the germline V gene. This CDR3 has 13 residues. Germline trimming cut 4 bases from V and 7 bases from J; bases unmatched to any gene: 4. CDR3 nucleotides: TGTGCCAGCAGTGCAAGACTAGCAAATGAGCAGTTCTTC. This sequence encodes CASSARLANEQFF.

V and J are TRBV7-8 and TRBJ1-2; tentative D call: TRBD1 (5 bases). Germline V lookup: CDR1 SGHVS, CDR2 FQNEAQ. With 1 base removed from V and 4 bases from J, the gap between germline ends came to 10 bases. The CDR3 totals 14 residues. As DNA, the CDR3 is TGTGCCAGCAGCTTAGAGGTTGGGGCCTATGGCTACACCTTC. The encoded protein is CASSLEVGAYGYTF. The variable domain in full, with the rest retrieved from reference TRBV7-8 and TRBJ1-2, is GAGVSQSPRYKVAKRGQDVALRCDPISGHVSLFWYQQALGQGPEFLTYFQNEAQLDKSGLPSDRFFAERPEGSVSTLKIQRTQQEDSAVYLCASSLEVGAYGYTFGSGTRLTVV.

This CDR3 is CASSLSSGGPAVTQYF. DNA of the CDR3: TGCGCCAGCAGCTTGTCCAGCGGGGGGCCTGCCGTCACTCAGTACTTC. The chain carries TRBV5-1 and TRBJ2-4; 9 bases are a match to TRBD2. V trimming: 1 base; J trimming: 12 bases; junction bases outside the gene matches: 14. CDR1 SGHRS and CDR2 YFSETQ come from the germline V gene. The CDR3 has 16 residues.

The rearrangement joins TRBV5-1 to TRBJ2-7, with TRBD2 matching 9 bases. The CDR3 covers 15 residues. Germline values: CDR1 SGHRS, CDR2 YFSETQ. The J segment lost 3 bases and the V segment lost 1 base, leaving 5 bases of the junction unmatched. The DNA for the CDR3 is TGCGCCAGCAGCTTGTTGAGGCGGGAGGGCTACGAGCAGTACTTC. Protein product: CASSLLRREGYEQYF.

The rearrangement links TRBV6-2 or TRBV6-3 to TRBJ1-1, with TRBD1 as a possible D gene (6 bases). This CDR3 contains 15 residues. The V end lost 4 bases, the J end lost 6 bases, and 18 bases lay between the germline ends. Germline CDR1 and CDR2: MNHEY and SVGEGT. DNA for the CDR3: TGTGCCAGCAGTTTCTTTCCCACAGGGACGGCTGAAGCTTTCTTT. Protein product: CASSFFPTGTAEAFF.

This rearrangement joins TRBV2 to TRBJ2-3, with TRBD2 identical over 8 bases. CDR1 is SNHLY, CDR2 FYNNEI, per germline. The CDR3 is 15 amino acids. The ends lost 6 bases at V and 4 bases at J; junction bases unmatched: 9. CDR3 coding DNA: TGTGCCAGCAGGCCGGGACTAGTATGGTCAGATACGCAGTATTTT. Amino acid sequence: CASRPGLVWSDTQYF.

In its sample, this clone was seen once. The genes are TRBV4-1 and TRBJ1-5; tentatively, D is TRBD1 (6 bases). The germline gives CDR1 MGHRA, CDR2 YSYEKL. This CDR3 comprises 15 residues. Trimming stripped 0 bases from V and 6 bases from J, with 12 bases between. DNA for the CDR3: TGCGCCAGCAGCCAAGATACAGGGTACGGTCAGCCCCAGCATTTT. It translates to CASSQDTGYGQPQHF.

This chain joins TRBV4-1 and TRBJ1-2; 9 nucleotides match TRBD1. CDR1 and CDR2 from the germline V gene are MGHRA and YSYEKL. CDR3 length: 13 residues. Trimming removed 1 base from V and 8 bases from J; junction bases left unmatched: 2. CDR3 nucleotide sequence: TGCGCCAGCAGCCAAGGGACAGGGGACGGCTACACCTTC. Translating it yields CASSQGTGDGYTF.